Each of the 21 T cell receptor beta chains below was sequenced from the same sample in a study of control samples from healthy donors and cancer patients. Clones were read by immunoSEQ multiplex PCR, and TCRdb kept only the in-frame ones, dropping some. The table records 100,000 to 150,000 clones, roughly 89% of them present only once. The source material was blood. The receptors were sampled from a man aged 25 to 40 in good health.

The chain is built from TRBV19 and TRBJ1-2, with D unclear. Germline CDR1 and CDR2: LNHDA and SQIVND (reference sequence). V lost 7 bases to trimming and J lost 0 bases, with 12 bases between them. The CDR3 extends over 14 amino acids. The CDR3 protein is CASMDPGTNYGYTF. CDR3 nucleotides: TGTGCCAGTATGGACCCGGGAACTAACTATGGCTACACCTTC.

The chain is built from TRBV6-6 and TRBJ2-5; weak D call: TRBD2 (5 bases). Germline CDR1 MNHNY, CDR2 SVGAGI (reference sequence). The CDR3 has 13 amino acids. Trimming removed 7 bases from V and 0 bases from J, with 9 bases in between. CDR3 nucleotides: TGTGCCAGCAATCGGGGAGACCAAGAGACCCAGTACTTC. This gives the protein CASNRGDQETQYF.

This chain links TRBV5-4 with TRBJ1-1; 7 bases fit TRBD1. This CDR3 is 15 amino acids long. Trimming at V came to 4 bases and at J to 5 bases, leaving 11 bases not matched to a gene. Germline V gene lookup returns CDR1 SGHNT and CDR2 YYREEE (reference sequence). CDR3 sequence: CASSPVNRGGTEAFF. CDR3 nucleotides: TGTGCCAGCAGCCCCGTAAACAGGGGTGGAACTGAAGCTTTCTTT.

The chain carries TRBV30 and TRBJ1-4, with D uncertain. The CDR3 runs 17 residues. V lost 0 bases, J lost 0 bases, and 14 bases lay in between. Germline loops: CDR1 GTSNPN, CDR2 SVGIG (reference sequence). The CDR3 sequence is CAWSVPSSAATNEKLFF. Written as DNA, the CDR3 is TGTGCCTGGAGTGTACCTTCCTCCGCAGCAACTAATGAAAAACTGTTTTTT.

This clone is a singleton in its sample. As DNA, the CDR3 is TGTGCCTGGAGTGTAAGGTGGGGACAGGGATCCTATGGCTACACCTTC. Translation gives CAWSVRWGQGSYGYTF. The gene calls are TRBV30 and TRBJ1-2; 9 nucleotides agree with TRBD1. The CDR3 runs 16 residues. With 0 bases clipped from V and 4 bases from J, the junction kept 9 bases outside the gene matches. CDR1 is GTSNPN and CDR2 is SVGIG in the germline V gene (reference sequence). Full variable domain (missing parts from reference TRBV30 and TRBJ1-2): SQTIHQWPATLVQPVGSPLSLECTVEGTSNPNLYWYRQAAGRGLQLLFYSVGIGQISSEVPQNLSASRPQDRQFILSSKKLLLSDSGFYLCAWSVRWGQGSYGYTFGSGTRLTVV.

This clone has a handful of counts. The chain couples TRBV4-2 to TRBJ2-5, with a tentative D call TRBD1 (7 bases). The germline V gene has CDR1 LGHNA and CDR2 YNFKEQ. This CDR3 comprises 16 residues. The germline V and J ends were trimmed by 0 bases and 5 bases, with 16 bases remaining between them. CDR3 sequence (DNA): TGTGCCAGCAGCCAAGACAGGGACTTCAGGGGGGAGACCCAGTACTTC. Amino acids: CASSQDRDFRGETQYF.

As concerns this clone: Distinct nucleotide sequences in the sample also encode this CDR3. This sequence joins TRBV29-1 and TRBJ1-5, with D hard to call. The CDR3 spans 13 residues. Looked up from germline, CDR1 is SQVTM and CDR2 is ANQGSEA. V lost 2 bases, J lost 6 bases, and 11 bases lay in between. CDR3 in amino acids: CSVEISVGQPQHF. CDR3 nucleotide sequence: TGCAGCGTTGAAATTTCGGTGGGTCAGCCCCAGCATTTT.

V is TRBV14 and J is TRBJ2-3, with a possible D match to TRBD1 (6 bases). The germline V and J ends were trimmed by 4 bases and 5 bases, with 19 bases remaining between them. There are 16 residues in the CDR3. Germline V gives CDR1 SGHDN, CDR2 FVKESK. The CDR3 reads CASSPFGQKRVDTQYF. The CDR3 nucleotides read TGTGCCAGCAGCCCTTTTGGACAGAAAAGGGTAGATACGCAGTATTTT.

CDR3 DNA: TGCGCCAGCAGGATACCAGGACAGCCCATAGCCCGCTACGAGCAGTACGTC. Translated, it gives CASRIPGQPIARYEQYV. The rearrangement links TRBV5-1 to TRBJ2-7; D is possibly TRBD1 (6 bases). The V and J ends lost 5 bases and 3 bases respectively, with 24 bases between them. Germline V gene data show CDR1 as SGHRS and CDR2 as YFSETQ. The CDR3 has 17 amino acids.

The chain couples TRBV29-1 to TRBJ1-1, with D tentatively TRBD1 (6 bases). CDR1 SQVTM and CDR2 ANQGSEA come from the germline V gene. The CDR3 totals 14 residues. V was cut by 1 base and J by 0 bases, with 9 bases left in between. CDR3 nucleotide sequence: TGCAGCGTTGAAGGCAGGGGAATGAACACTGAAGCTTTCTTT. This codes for CSVEGRGMNTEAFF. Complete variable domain (other parts from reference TRBV29-1 and TRBJ1-1): SAVISQKPSRDICQRGTSLTIQCQVDSQVTMMFWYRQQPGQSLTLIATANQGSEATYESGFVIDKFPISRPNLTFSTLTVSNMSPEDSSIYLCSVEGRGMNTEAFFGQGTRLTVV.

The chain combines TRBV10-1 with TRBJ2-1; unclear D gene. Germline lookup yields CDR1 WNHNN and CDR2 SYGVQD (reference sequence). The CDR3 loop spans 14 amino acids. V was clipped by 0 bases and J by 12 bases, with 15 bases between them. This CDR3 reads CASSESRTAVGQFF. The CDR3 DNA sequence: TGCGCCAGCAGTGAGTCAAGGACGGCCGTTGGGCAGTTCTTC.

The chain is built from TRBV4-1 and TRBJ2-5, with 10 positions matching TRBD1. V was pared by 3 bases and J by 3 bases, with 4 bases of the junction left unmatched. The germline CDR1 and CDR2 sequences are MGHRA and YSYEKL. The CDR3 consists of 15 residues. For the CDR3, the DNA is TGCGCCAGCAGCCATGTAGGGACAGGGGAAGAGACCCAGTACTTC. Its protein product is CASSHVGTGEETQYF.

This clone was observed a handful of times. The chain links TRBV16 to TRBJ1-2; D is undetermined. Trimming removed 6 bases at V and 7 bases at J, with 15 bases between. The V gene's germline CDR1 is KGHSY and CDR2 FQNENV. The CDR3 covers 13 residues. The CDR3 DNA is TGTGCCAGCAGGACGACAATTAAACGTGGCTACACCTTC. Translating it yields CASRTTIKRGYTF.

The chain carries TRBV14 and TRBJ2-7; no clear D gene. The germline V gene encodes CDR1 SGHDN and CDR2 FVKESK. The V and J ends lost 6 bases and 7 bases respectively, with 10 bases between them. CDR3 length equals 11 residues. CDR3 sequence: CASSRLGEQYF. As DNA, the CDR3 is TGTGCCAGCAGTCGTCTGGGAGAGCAGTACTTC.

This clone was seen just once. The CDR3 protein is CASSLPGGNTEAFF. The DNA of the CDR3 is TGTGCCAGCAGCTTGCCAGGGGGAAACACTGAAGCTTTCTTT. The chain combines TRBV7-9 with TRBJ1-1; 7 nucleotides agree with TRBD1. There are 14 residues in the CDR3. The J segment lost 2 bases and the V segment lost 3 bases, leaving 3 bases of the junction unmatched. Germline V lookup: CDR1 SEHNR, CDR2 FQNEAQ (reference sequence).

V usage is TRBV10-3 and J usage is TRBJ1-1, with a tentative D call TRBD1 (6 bases). Germline CDR1 reads ENHRY; CDR2 reads SYGVKD. The length of the CDR3 is 13 residues. V was shortened by 10 bases and J by 2 bases, with 14 bases between the two germline ends. The CDR3 DNA follows: TGTGCCAGTACGGGACAACTAAACACTGAAGCTTTCTTT. This gives the protein CASTGQLNTEAFF.

This clone appeared once. The chain combines TRBV2 with TRBJ1-5; D unclear. CDR1 is SNHLY and CDR2 is FYNNEI in the germline V gene. The CDR3 is 12 residues long. V lost 2 bases and J 7 bases, leaving 6 bases between the germline ends. DNA of the CDR3: TGTGCCAGCAGTGAAAATGGACAGCCCCAGCATTTT. As protein: CASSENGQPQHF.

V usage is TRBV24-1 and J usage is TRBJ2-5, with 14 bases that match TRBD2. J lost 2 bases, V lost 7 bases, and 2 bases had no gene match. The CDR3 extends over 15 amino acids. Germline CDR1 KGHDR, CDR2 SFDVKD. CDR3 nucleotide sequence: TGTGCCACCAGGACTAGCGGGGGGGGTCAAGAGACCCAGTACTTC. As protein: CATRTSGGGQETQYF.

The genes are TRBV6-4 and TRBJ2-3; the match to TRBD1 covers 8 bases. Germline values: CDR1 MRHNA, CDR2 SNTAGT. V was clipped by 4 bases and J by 12 bases; unmatched bases: 9. This CDR3 has 13 residues. The CDR3 loop reads CASSAIDRGRQYF. The DNA of the CDR3 is TGTGCCAGCAGTGCCATCGACAGGGGTCGACAGTATTTT.

The CDR3 is CASSISGVRSGANVLTF. CDR3 DNA sequence: TGTGCCAGTAGTATATCGGGGGTGAGATCTGGGGCCAACGTCCTGACTTTC. V usage is TRBV19 and J usage is TRBJ2-6; tentatively, D is TRBD2 (6 bases). The CDR3 runs 17 residues. Between the trimmed V and J ends, which lost 2 bases and 1 base, there was a span of 12 bases. Germline V gene sequence: CDR1 LNHDA, CDR2 SQIVND (reference sequence).

The chain has TRBV7-9 and TRBJ2-7; TRBD1 aligns across 8 bases. Germline V gene data show CDR1 as SEHNR and CDR2 as FQNEAQ (reference sequence). This CDR3 comprises 14 residues. J gave up 7 bases and V 4 bases, and 9 bases lay outside the gene matches. The CDR3 bases are TGTGCCAGCAGCTCAGAGGACAGGGCACTTGAGCAGTACTTC. Its protein product is CASSSEDRALEQYF.